This T cell receptor beta chain was recorded in a study of T cell responses to AZD1222 COVID-19 vaccine. Whole-study findings and limits: Recipients of AZD1222 seropositive at baseline numbered only 5 to 7. Females outnumbered males among donors, who were mostly white British; clonal diversity was possibly underestimated. Breadth and depth of Spike-specific TCRs rose after two AZD1222 doses.

Measured with immunoSEQ multiplex PCR; TCRdb has only the in-frame clones, and not every one. The sample records about 31,000 clones, 88% being singletons. The V gene lost 4 bases and the J gene lost 7 bases, with 13 bases spanning the gap. CDR1 and CDR2 from the germline V gene are LNHDA and SQIVND (reference sequence). The CDR3 spans 13 residues. Worth noting for this clone: No antigen is known for it.

The analysis combined second doses at about 4 or about 12 weeks. The clonotype comes from an adult who received the AZD1222 COVID-19 vaccine. This specimen was peripheral blood, taken 28 days after the second AZD1222 dose. The rearrangement links TRBV19 to TRBJ1-2; D call uncertain. The CDR3 DNA reads TGTGCCAGTAGTACTAAGTCGGGGTCTGGCTACACCTTC. This translates into CASSTKSGSGYTF.